The rows below give T cell receptor beta chains drawn from one sample of a study of blood T cell repertoires in COVID-19. TCRdb's table, derived via immunoSEQ multiplex PCR, lists solely in-frame clones and lacks some. The data show roughly 180,000 clones, 60% to 80% seen once. The specimen was peripheral blood. Receptor source: a man aged 55 to 70 with active or convalescent COVID-19. Each CDR3 is given with its conserved first and last residue.

cdr3_aa	j_call	v_call
CASSLAGGYAGELFF	TRBJ2-2	TRBV9
CASSRTANTEAFF	TRBJ1-1	TRBV7-3
CASSPAGQYQPQHF	TRBJ1-5	TRBV18
CASRGDSGRQETQYF	TRBJ2-5	TRBV2
CSAEAHTEAFF	TRBJ1-1	TRBV20-1
CAISLQGAGGELFF	TRBJ2-2	TRBV10-3
CASSLDWGPLNEQFF	TRBJ2-1	TRBV9
CARSLGQGWAGELFF	TRBJ2-2	TRBV5-3
CASTGRGGNQPQHF	TRBJ1-5	TRBV6-5
CASSLGQGLDEKLFF	TRBJ1-4	TRBV7-6
CASSEGESQNIQYF	TRBJ2-4	TRBV6-4